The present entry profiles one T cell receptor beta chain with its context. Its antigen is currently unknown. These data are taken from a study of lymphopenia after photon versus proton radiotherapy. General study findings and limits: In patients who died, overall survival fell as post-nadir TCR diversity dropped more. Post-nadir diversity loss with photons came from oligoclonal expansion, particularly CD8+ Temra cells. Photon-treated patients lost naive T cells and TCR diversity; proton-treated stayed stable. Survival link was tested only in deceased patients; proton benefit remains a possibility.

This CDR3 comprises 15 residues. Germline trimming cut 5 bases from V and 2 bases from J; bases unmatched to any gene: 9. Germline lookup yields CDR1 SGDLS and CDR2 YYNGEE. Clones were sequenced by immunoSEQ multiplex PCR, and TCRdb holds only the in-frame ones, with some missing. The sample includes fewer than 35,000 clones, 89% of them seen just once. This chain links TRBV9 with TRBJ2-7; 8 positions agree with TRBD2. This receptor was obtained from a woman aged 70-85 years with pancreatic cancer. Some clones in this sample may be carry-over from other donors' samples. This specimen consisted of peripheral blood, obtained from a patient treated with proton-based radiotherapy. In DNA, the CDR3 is TGTGCCAGCAGTGTCAGCAGCGGGGGAACCTACGAGCAGTACTTC. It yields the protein CASSVSSGGTYEQYF.